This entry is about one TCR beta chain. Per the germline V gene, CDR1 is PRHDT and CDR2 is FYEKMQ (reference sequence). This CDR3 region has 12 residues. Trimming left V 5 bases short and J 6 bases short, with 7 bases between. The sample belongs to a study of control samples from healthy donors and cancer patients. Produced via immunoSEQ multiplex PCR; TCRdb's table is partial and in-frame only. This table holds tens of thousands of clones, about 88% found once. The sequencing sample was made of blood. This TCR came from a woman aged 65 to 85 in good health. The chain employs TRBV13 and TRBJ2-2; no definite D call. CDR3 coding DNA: TGTGCCAGCAGCATCCGCCCCGGGGAGCTGTTTTTT. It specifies CASSIRPGELFF.